This entry lists 31 T cell receptor beta chains sequenced from one sample in a study of T-cell reconstitution after alpha-beta-depleted transplantation in children (dated by TCRdb to 2016 to 2018). Library prep was done by PCR. The sample was run on an Illumina HiSeq 2500. Molecular barcoding was employed in the preparation of TCR libraries, with unique molecular identifiers being used to normalize TCRbeta repertoire quantification. TCRdb took the public reads, trimmed them with fastp at Q25, ran MiXCR for clone calling and kept in-frame beta chains. Rows are combined by CDR3 protein, so each entry shows the most common genes and DNA. For this sample there are 150,000 to 250,000 distinct CDR3 sequences; roughly 14% appear just once. The top ten clonotypes cover roughly an eighth of the sample. Sequences were derived from PBMCs from the stem cell graft donor, sampled from the stem cell graft. These receptors were obtained from a human donor who donated a stem cell graft to a child with acute lymphoblastic leukemia.

The chain carries TRBV20-1 and TRBJ2-7, with a weak D call TRBD2 (5 bases). Trimming took 6 bases from V and 0 from J, leaving 15 bases between them. Germline loops: CDR1 DFQATT, CDR2 SNEGSKA (reference sequence). CDR3 length: 14 amino acids. CDR3 protein: CSATAWRASYEQYF. The CDR3 nucleotides read TGCAGTGCCACAGCTTGGCGGGCCTCCTACGAGCAGTACTTC.

This clonotype has at least ten counts. This sequence joins TRBV9 and TRBJ2-3; maybe TRBD2 (5 bases). V lost 4 bases, J lost 0 bases, and 21 bases lay in between. CDR3 length: 18 residues. Germline assignment: CDR1 SGDLS and CDR2 YYNGEE. The CDR3 protein is CASSRNLRDGDSTDTQYF. The CDR3 nucleotides are TGTGCCAGCAGCAGAAACCTCCGGGATGGGGATAGCACAGATACGCAGTATTTT.

The J gene is TRBJ2-1, the V gene TRBV12-3 or TRBV12-4; 9 nucleotides agree with TRBD2. The CDR3 loop spans 18 amino acids. Trimming cost V 1 base and J 9 bases; bases outside gene matches: 16. CDR3 amino acids: CASSLGLAGSGWEGEQFF. In nucleotides, the CDR3 is TGTGCCAGCAGTTTAGGGCTAGCGGGAAGTGGGTGGGAGGGTGAGCAGTTCTTC.

This clonotype was found many times. The V gene is TRBV6-1, the J gene TRBJ2-1, with a possible D match to TRBD2 (6 bases). Trimming removed 4 bases from V and 4 bases from J, with 14 bases in between. The germline gives CDR1 MNHNS, CDR2 SASEGT. The CDR3 contains 15 residues. The CDR3: CASSVEGVRYNEQFF. The DNA for the CDR3 is TGTGCCAGCAGTGTGGAGGGAGTCAGGTACAATGAGCAGTTCTTC.

The chain has TRBV15 and TRBJ2-6; 9 bases line up with TRBD2. The CDR3 runs 16 residues. Germline loops: CDR1 LNHNV, CDR2 YYDKDF (reference sequence). Trimming took 5 bases from V and 0 from J; bases not matched to a gene: 2. DNA of the CDR3: TGTGCCACCAGCCATAGCGGGGGCTCTGGGGCCAACGTCCTGACTTTC. Translation gives CATSHSGGSGANVLTF.

This clonotype has ten or more counts. The V gene is TRBV5-6, the J gene TRBJ1-2; TRBD1 agrees at 7 bases. Germline trimming cut 3 bases from V and 2 bases from J; bases unmatched to any gene: 4. The CDR3 spans 14 residues. The germline gives CDR1 SGHDT, CDR2 YYEEEE. The CDR3 loop reads CASSYMGQNYGYTF. CDR3 sequence (DNA): TGTGCCAGCAGCTACATGGGACAGAACTATGGCTACACCTTC.

This chain uses TRBV5-4 with TRBJ2-1; TRBD1 matches 12 bases. V was pared by 0 bases and J by 9 bases, with 10 bases of the junction left unmatched. This CDR3 region has 17 residues. Germline loops: CDR1 SGHNT, CDR2 YYREEE (reference sequence). CDR3 in amino acids: CASSLDQVGQGAGEQFF. For the CDR3, the DNA is TGTGCCAGCAGCTTGGACCAAGTGGGACAGGGGGCTGGTGAGCAGTTCTTC.

There are many counts of this clonotype. The chain couples TRBV10-3 to TRBJ1-2, with 7 bases fitting TRBD1. The CDR3 loop spans 13 amino acids. V lost 6 bases to trimming and J lost 3 bases; unmatched junction nucleotides: 4. Germline lookup yields CDR1 ENHRY and CDR2 SYGVKD. Here the CDR3 DNA reads TGTGCCATCAGGAGGGACAGCGACTATGGCTACACCTTC. Its translation: CAIRRDSDYGYTF.

Points on this clonotype: Possible read error: a much larger clone is one base away. The chain employs TRBV5-1 and TRBJ2-1; possibly TRBD1 or TRBD2 for D (5 bases each). The length of the CDR3 is 17 residues. From germline, CDR1 is SGHRS and CDR2 YFSETQ. Trimming shortened V by 4 bases and J by 0 bases, and 17 bases separated the two germline ends. The DNA of the CDR3 is TGCGCCAGCAGCCCCCCAGTGCTGGGGACCTCCTACAATGAGCAGTTCTTC. Protein sequence: CASSPPVLGTSYNEQFF.

This clonotype was seen many times. The J gene is TRBJ1-2, the V gene TRBV5-1; D not certain. The V end was cut by 0 bases, the J end by 3 bases, with 6 bases between. The length of the CDR3 is 13 residues. Germline values: CDR1 SGHRS, CDR2 YFSETQ. CDR3 region: CASSLGLDYGYTF. DNA for the CDR3: TGCGCCAGCAGCTTGGGATTGGACTATGGCTACACCTTC.

This chain links TRBV18 with TRBJ2-7; TRBD2 matches 12 bases. The length of the CDR3 is 15 residues. Germline trimming cut 3 bases from V and 3 bases from J; bases unmatched to any gene: 3. The germline V gene has CDR1 KGHSH and CDR2 LQKENI. Here the CDR3 DNA reads TGTGCCAGCTCACCTCTAGCGGGAGGGAACTACGAGCAGTACTTC. The encoded protein is CASSPLAGGNYEQYF.

Concerning this clonotype itself: Since no conserved phenylalanine or tryptophan closes the CDR3, a read error is the likely cause. This rearrangement joins TRBV12-3 or TRBV12-4 to TRBJ1-2, with TRBD1 matching over 7 bases. The CDR3 is 14 residues long. V lost 3 bases, J lost 4 bases, and 5 bases stayed unmatched. CDR3 DNA: TGTGCCAGCAGTTTTCACGACAGGGCCTATGGCTACACCTTG. Its translation is CASSFHDRAYGYTL.

This clonotype was detected only a few times. V is TRBV11-1 and J is TRBJ2-1; 13 bases line up with TRBD2. Germline CDR1 is SGHAT and CDR2 is FQDESV (reference sequence). V lost 3 bases to trimming and J lost 4 bases; unmatched junction nucleotides: 12. This CDR3 is built from 19 residues. The CDR3 region is CASSLTSGRISGPYNEQFF. The CDR3 nucleotides read TGTGCCAGCAGCTTGACTAGCGGGAGGATCTCGGGCCCGTACAATGAGCAGTTCTTC. Filled out from reference TRBV11-1 and TRBJ2-1, the complete variable domain reads EAEVAQSPRYKITEKSQAVAFWCDPISGHATLYWYRQILGQGPELLVQFQDESVVDDSQLPKDRFSAERLKGVDSTLKIQPAELGDSAMYLCASSLTSGRISGPYNEQFFGPGTRLTVL.

As to this clonotype: Being one base from a much bigger clone, this may be a read error. This chain connects TRBV3-1 to TRBJ1-3; no firm D call. Trimming pared 1 base from V and 4 bases from J, leaving 11 bases between. This CDR3 has 15 amino acids. Looked up from germline, CDR1 is LGHDT and CDR2 is YNNKEL (reference sequence). CDR3 sequence reads: CASSQGPGVGNTIYF. CDR3 in DNA: TGTGCCAGCAGCCAAGGCCCTGGGGTAGGAAACACCATATATTTT.

To note about this clonotype: A clone one base away is much larger, so this may be a read error. The chain uses TRBV12-3 or TRBV12-4 and TRBJ1-1, with 7 bases that match TRBD1. The J segment lost 10 bases and the V segment lost 5 bases, leaving 10 bases of the junction unmatched. CDR3 length: 13 amino acids. The CDR3 loop is CASSPGTDLAAFF. CDR3 bases: TGTGCCAGCAGTCCTGGGACAGACCTTGCAGCTTTCTTT.

The V call is TRBV5-5, the J call TRBJ2-5; TRBD1 matches at 8 bases. Germline CDR1 SGHKS, CDR2 YYEKEE (reference sequence). The CDR3 length is 16 residues. Losses at the gene ends were 4 bases for V and 2 bases for J; bases not matched to a gene: 10. The CDR3 region is CASSLTWTGQQETQYF. The CDR3 nucleotides are TGTGCCAGCAGCCTAACCTGGACAGGGCAGCAAGAGACCCAGTACTTC. The variable domain in full, completed from reference TRBV5-5 and TRBJ2-5, reads DAGVTQSPTHLIKTRGQQVTLRCSPISGHKSVSWYQQVLGQGPQFIFQYYEKEERGRGNFPDRFSARQFPNYSSELNVNALLLGDSALYLCASSLTWTGQQETQYFGPGTRLLVL.

The sample holds a few counts of this clonotype. The rearrangement links TRBV7-9 to TRBJ1-1; 11 nucleotides match TRBD1. Trimming removed 5 bases from V and 5 bases from J; junction bases left unmatched: 10. CDR3 length: 16 amino acids. CDR1 is SEHNR, CDR2 FQNEAQ, per germline (reference sequence). The CDR3 spells CASSVDRGLRRTEAFF. DNA of the CDR3: TGTGCCAGCAGCGTGGACAGGGGGCTAAGACGGACTGAAGCTTTCTTT. Filled out from reference TRBV7-9 and TRBJ1-1, the complete variable domain reads DTGVSQNPRHKITKRGQNVTFRCDPISEHNRLYWYRQTLGQGPEFLTYFQNEAQLEKSRLLSDRFSAERPKGSFSTLEIQRTEQGDSAMYLCASSVDRGLRRTEAFFGQGTRLTVV.

This clonotype was counted many times. The rearrangement uses TRBV6-5 and TRBJ1-1; 9 nucleotides align to TRBD1. Germline values: CDR1 MNHEY, CDR2 SVGAGI. Trimming removed 0 bases from V and 5 bases from J; junction bases left unmatched: 4. The CDR3 length is 15 residues. The CDR3 region is CASSYSQGARTEAFF. CDR3 DNA: TGTGCCAGCAGTTACTCACAGGGGGCGAGGACTGAAGCTTTCTTT.

This clonotype occurred many times. The gene calls are TRBV11-3 and TRBJ1-1; 8 bases map to TRBD1. V shed 1 base and J 0 bases; nucleotides not matched to a gene: 19. The CDR3 loop spans 21 amino acids. Germline CDR1 and CDR2: SGHNT and YENEEA. The CDR3 DNA sequence: TGTGCCAGCAGCTTAGGAGGATGGGGCCTCACAGGGGGTAAAATGAACACTGAAGCTTTCTTT. This sequence encodes CASSLGGWGLTGGKMNTEAFF.

The rearrangement uses TRBV29-1 and TRBJ2-3; tentatively, D is TRBD1 (6 bases). The CDR3 is 15 residues long. Germline V gives CDR1 SQVTM, CDR2 ANQGSEA. The germline V and J ends were trimmed by 0 bases and 1 base, with 11 bases remaining between them. The CDR3 region is CSVEELGARTDTQYF. The CDR3 DNA sequence: TGCAGCGTTGAAGAATTGGGGGCGCGCACAGATACGCAGTATTTT.

This clonotype turned up a few times. This chain links TRBV12-3 or TRBV12-4 with TRBJ2-1; D gene ambiguous. The CDR3 extends over 17 amino acids. V lost 1 base to trimming and J lost 5 bases, with 18 bases between them. The CDR3 protein is CASSLEKWPRINNEQFF. The CDR3 region has the DNA TGTGCCAGCAGTTTAGAGAAGTGGCCGAGAATTAACAATGAGCAGTTCTTC.

There are many counts of this clonotype. The chain couples TRBV5-1 to TRBJ2-2, with D maybe TRBD2 (6 bases). Germline V gives CDR1 SGHRS, CDR2 YFSETQ. This CDR3 is 14 amino acids long. The V end lost 7 bases, the J end lost 4 bases, and 14 bases lay between the germline ends. The CDR3 DNA reads as TGCGCCAGCTGGGAGGACCGGATCACCGGGGAGCTGTTTTTT. It encodes CASWEDRITGELFF.

The chain uses TRBV5-1 and TRBJ2-7; D is unresolved. Trimming took 5 bases from V and 3 from J, leaving 12 bases between them. CDR1 SGHRS and CDR2 YFSETQ come from the germline V gene. This CDR3 has 13 residues. The CDR3 here is CASRFEQIYEQYF. CDR3 nucleotides: TGCGCCAGCAGATTCGAACAGATCTACGAGCAGTACTTC.

The rearrangement links TRBV7-9 to TRBJ2-1; maybe TRBD2 (5 bases). This CDR3 contains 14 residues. Per germline, CDR1 SEHNR and CDR2 FQNEAQ (reference sequence). V gave up 1 base and J gave up 2 bases, with 6 bases separating them. The CDR3 spells CASSLGAAYNEQFF. DNA of the CDR3: TGTGCCAGCAGCTTAGGAGCGGCCTACAATGAGCAGTTCTTC.

The sample holds many counts of this clonotype. The genes are TRBV7-8 and TRBJ2-1, with TRBD1 identical over 8 bases. The V gene's germline CDR1 is SGHVS and CDR2 FQNEAQ. This CDR3 comprises 15 residues. The junction had 9 bases not matched to a gene; V was cut back by 5 bases and J by 6 bases. The CDR3 coding sequence is TGTGCCAGCAGCCCCGGCCGGACAGGGATCAATGAGCAGTTCTTC. Translated: CASSPGRTGINEQFF.

This clonotype was counted ten times or more. V is TRBV7-2 and J is TRBJ1-2, with D perhaps matching TRBD1 (5 bases). The ends were cut back, 1 base at V and 8 bases at J, with 14 bases in the middle. This CDR3 has 14 residues. CDR1 SGHTA and CDR2 FQGNSA come from the germline V gene. This CDR3 is CASSLVSEEGGYTF. The DNA for the CDR3 is TGTGCCAGCAGCTTAGTGTCGGAGGAGGGGGGCTACACCTTC.

The rearrangement links TRBV20-1 to TRBJ2-5, with D possibly being TRBD1 or TRBD2 (5 bases each). The length of the CDR3 is 15 residues. V shed 4 bases and J shed 1 base, with 16 bases lying between them. Germline CDR1 is DFQATT and CDR2 is SNEGSKA (reference sequence). The CDR3 DNA reads as TGCAGTGCTACTACCGGGACGGACTTCCAAGAGACCCAGTACTTC. This gives the protein CSATTGTDFQETQYF.

A few counts support this clonotype. V and J are TRBV5-1 and TRBJ2-5; no firm D call. Germline V lookup: CDR1 SGHRS, CDR2 YFSETQ. The CDR3 extends over 14 amino acids. V gave up 0 bases and J gave up 5 bases, with 11 bases separating them. In DNA, the CDR3 is TGCGCCAGCAGCTTGGACTGGCATAGGGAGACCCAGTACTTC. Translating it yields CASSLDWHRETQYF.

DNA of the CDR3: TGCGCCAGCAGTATGCGGATTAGCTCAGATACGCAGTATTTT. Protein product: CASSMRISSDTQYF. This chain uses TRBV5-1 with TRBJ2-3; no firm D call. CDR1 is SGHRS and CDR2 is YFSETQ in the germline V gene. Trimming took 5 bases from V and 4 from J, leaving 14 bases between them. The CDR3 has 14 residues.

The table lists this clonotype with many counts. V gene TRBV12-3 or TRBV12-4 combines with J gene TRBJ2-3, with D perhaps TRBD1 (5 bases). V shed 4 bases and J shed 2 bases, with 22 bases lying between them. CDR3 length equals 18 residues. The CDR3 loop is CASSYVGQGPTDTDTQYF. The CDR3 DNA reads TGTGCCAGCAGTTACGTCGGCCAGGGCCCCACCGACACAGATACGCAGTATTTT.

The chain combines TRBV19 with TRBJ2-1; no firm D call. CDR1 is LNHDA, CDR2 SQIVND, per germline (reference sequence). The CDR3 has 16 residues. V was trimmed by 4 bases and J by 0 bases, leaving 13 bases between them. This CDR3 reads CASSKTPPSSYNEQFF. The CDR3 DNA is TGTGCCAGTAGTAAAACACCTCCGAGCTCCTACAATGAGCAGTTCTTC.